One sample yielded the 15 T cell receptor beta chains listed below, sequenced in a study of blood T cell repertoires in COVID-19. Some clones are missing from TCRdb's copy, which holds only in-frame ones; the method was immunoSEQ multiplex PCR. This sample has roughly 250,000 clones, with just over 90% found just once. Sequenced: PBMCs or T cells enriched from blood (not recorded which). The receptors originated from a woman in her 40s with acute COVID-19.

CDR3 in amino acids: CASSVLAGGSDTQYF. As DNA, the CDR3 is TGTGCCAGCAGTGTGCTAGCGGGAGGGTCAGATACGCAGTATTTT. This chain connects TRBV25-1 to TRBJ2-3; 12 bases match TRBD2. Looked up from germline, CDR1 is MGHDK and CDR2 is SYGVNS. This CDR3 has 15 amino acids. Trimming removed 4 bases from V and 4 bases from J; junction bases left unmatched: 3.

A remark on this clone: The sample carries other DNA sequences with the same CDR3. CDR3 residues: CASSVGGGTGRTNEKLFF. The CDR3 DNA is TGCGCCAGCAGCGTCGGGGGGGGAACAGGGAGGACTAATGAAAAACTGTTTTTT. The chain combines TRBV4-3 with TRBJ1-4; D possibly corresponds to TRBD1 (6 bases). V was clipped by 5 bases and J by 2 bases, with 21 bases between them. CDR3 length: 18 amino acids. Per the germline V gene, CDR1 is LGHNA and CDR2 is YSLEER.

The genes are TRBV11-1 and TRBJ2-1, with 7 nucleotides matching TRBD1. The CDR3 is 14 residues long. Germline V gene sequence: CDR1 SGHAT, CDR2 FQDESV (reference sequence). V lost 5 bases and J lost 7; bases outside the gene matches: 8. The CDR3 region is CASSKGGAWNEQFF. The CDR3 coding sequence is TGTGCCAGCAGCAAAGGGGGCGCATGGAATGAGCAGTTCTTC.

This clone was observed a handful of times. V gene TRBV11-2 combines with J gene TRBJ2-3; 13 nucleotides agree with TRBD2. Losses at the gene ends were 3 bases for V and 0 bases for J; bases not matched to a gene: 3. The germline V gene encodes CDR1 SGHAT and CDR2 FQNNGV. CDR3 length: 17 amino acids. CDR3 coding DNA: TGTGCCAGCAGCTTCACTAGCGGGGGGGCTAGCACAGATACGCAGTATTTT. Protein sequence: CASSFTSGGASTDTQYF.

The CDR3 protein is CASSMMAGGGSTDTQYF. The CDR3 DNA sequence: TGTGCCAGCAGTATGATGGCGGGAGGAGGAAGCACAGATACGCAGTATTTT. The rearrangement links TRBV7-2 to TRBJ2-3, with TRBD2 matching 8 bases. The CDR3 contains 17 residues. Germline trimming cut 6 bases from V and 0 bases from J; bases unmatched to any gene: 11. Germline V gene data show CDR1 as SGHTA and CDR2 as FQGNSA.

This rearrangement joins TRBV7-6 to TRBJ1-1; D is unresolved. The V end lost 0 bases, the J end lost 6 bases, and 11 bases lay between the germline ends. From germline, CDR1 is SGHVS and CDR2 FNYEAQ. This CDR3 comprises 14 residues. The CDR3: CASSLAPGRAEAFF. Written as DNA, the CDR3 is TGTGCCAGCAGCTTAGCGCCCGGGAGGGCTGAAGCTTTCTTT.

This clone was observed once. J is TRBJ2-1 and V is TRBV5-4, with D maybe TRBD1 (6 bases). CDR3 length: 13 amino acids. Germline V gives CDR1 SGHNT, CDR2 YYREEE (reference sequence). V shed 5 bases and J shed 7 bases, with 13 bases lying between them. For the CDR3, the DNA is TGTGCCAGCAGTATTGTGGGGGCTAATGAGCAGTTCTTC. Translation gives CASSIVGANEQFF.

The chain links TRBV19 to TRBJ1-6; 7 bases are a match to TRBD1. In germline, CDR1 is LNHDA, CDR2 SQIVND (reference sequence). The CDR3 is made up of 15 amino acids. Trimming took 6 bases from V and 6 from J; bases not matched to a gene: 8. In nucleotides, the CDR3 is TGTGCCAGTAGCAGGGGGGTCGGAGCTAATTCACCCCTCCACTTT. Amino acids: CASSRGVGANSPLHF.

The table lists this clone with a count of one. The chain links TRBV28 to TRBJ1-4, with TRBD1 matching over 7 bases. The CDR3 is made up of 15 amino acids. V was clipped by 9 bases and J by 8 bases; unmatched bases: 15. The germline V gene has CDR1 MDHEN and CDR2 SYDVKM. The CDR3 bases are TGTGCCAGTAGCTCCATCGAGGGGGCTGAGGAAAAACTGTTTTTT. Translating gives CASSSIEGAEEKLFF.

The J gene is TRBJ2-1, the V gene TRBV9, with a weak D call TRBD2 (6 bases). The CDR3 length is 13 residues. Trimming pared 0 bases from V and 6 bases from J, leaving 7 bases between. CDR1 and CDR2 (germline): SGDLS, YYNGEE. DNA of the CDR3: TGTGCCAGCAGCGTAGGGACTACCAATGAGCAGTTCTTC. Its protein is CASSVGTTNEQFF.

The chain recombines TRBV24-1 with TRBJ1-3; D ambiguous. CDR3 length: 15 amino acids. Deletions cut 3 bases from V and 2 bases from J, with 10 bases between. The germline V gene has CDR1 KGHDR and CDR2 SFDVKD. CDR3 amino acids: CATSDSRFPGNTIYF. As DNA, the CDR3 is TGTGCCACCAGTGATAGCAGGTTCCCTGGAAACACCATATATTTT.

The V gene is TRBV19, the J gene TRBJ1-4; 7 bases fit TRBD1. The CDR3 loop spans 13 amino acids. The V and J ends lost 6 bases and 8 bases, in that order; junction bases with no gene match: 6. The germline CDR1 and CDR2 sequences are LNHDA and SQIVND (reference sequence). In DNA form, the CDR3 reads TGTGCCAGTAGACACAGGGGTCTCGAAAAACTGTTTTTT. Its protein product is CASRHRGLEKLFF.

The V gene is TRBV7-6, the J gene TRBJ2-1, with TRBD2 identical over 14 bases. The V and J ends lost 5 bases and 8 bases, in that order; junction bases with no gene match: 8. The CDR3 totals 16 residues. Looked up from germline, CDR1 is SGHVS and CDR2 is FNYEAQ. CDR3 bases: TGTGCCAGCAGCCCCGCCGGACTAGCGGGAGGAGATGAGCAGTTCTTC. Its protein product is CASSPAGLAGGDEQFF.

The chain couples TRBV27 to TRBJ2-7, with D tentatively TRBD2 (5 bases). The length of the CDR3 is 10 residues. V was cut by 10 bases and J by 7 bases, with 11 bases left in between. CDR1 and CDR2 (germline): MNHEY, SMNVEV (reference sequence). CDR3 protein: CANYPGEQYF. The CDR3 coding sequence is TGTGCCAATTACCCGGGGGAGCAGTACTTC.

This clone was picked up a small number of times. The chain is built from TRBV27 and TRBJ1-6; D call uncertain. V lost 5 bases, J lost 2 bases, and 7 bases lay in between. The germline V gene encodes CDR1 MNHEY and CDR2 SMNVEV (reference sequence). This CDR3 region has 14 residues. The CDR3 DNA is TGTGCCAGCAGTATAGAAACCTATAATTCACCCCTCCACTTT. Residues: CASSIETYNSPLHF.